This TCR beta chain derives from a study of blood T cell repertoires in COVID-19. Background on the study: Specimens from acute and convalescent COVID-19 originated in the United States, Italy and Spain. Nucleic acid was either cDNA or gDNA, and it came from T cells, B-cell-depleted T cells, or PBMCs.

With 5 bases removed from V and 11 bases from J, the gap between germline ends came to 18 bases. The germline CDR1 and CDR2 sequences are GTSNPN and SVGIG (reference sequence). The CDR3 has 12 residues. Under the authors' procedure: For nucleated cells, counts were estimated from reference gene primer amplification. Method: immunoSEQ multiplex PCR; TCRdb's copy keeps in-frame clones and lacks some. D and trimming come from the DNA, and the V and J calls and clone size come from that table. The data hold approximately 500,000 clones, with over 75% observed a single time. The sequencing input was peripheral blood. The V gene is TRBV30, the J gene TRBJ1-1; TRBD1 might be the D (6 bases). The source is a human donor in a cohort sampled during active COVID-19. In DNA, the CDR3 is TGTGCCTGGGGGTTGGGGGCCCGACGGGCTTTCTTT. Protein product: CAWGLGARRAFF.